The 21 T cell receptor beta chains below all came from one sample that was sequenced in a study of blood T cell repertoires in COVID-19 (dated by TCRdb to between 2020 and 2021). Library creation used the immunoSEQ multiplex PCR assay. Held by TCRdb, this immuneACCESS table contains in-frame sequences only and omits some clones. Under half of the omission traces to an unresolved V gene where checked; the cause of the rest is unknown. The sample yields fewer than 110,000 clones; around 87% were counted once. About 9.9% of the sample is in the top ten clones. The sample comprised peripheral blood. All receptors derive from a woman aged 30 to 39 with acute or convalescent COVID-19.

This clone came up once. The chain has TRBV5-1 and TRBJ2-3; D unclear. This CDR3 contains 14 residues. V lost 0 bases and J lost 6, with 11 bases in between. Per the germline V gene, CDR1 is SGHRS and CDR2 is YFSETQ. CDR3 in amino acids: CASSLGSSGDTQYF. The CDR3 nucleotides read TGCGCCAGCAGCTTGGGTTCTAGTGGGGATACGCAGTATTTT.

The rearrangement uses TRBV19 and TRBJ2-7, with D tentatively TRBD2 (5 bases). Deletions cut 5 bases from V and 6 bases from J, with 11 bases between. Germline loops: CDR1 LNHDA, CDR2 SQIVND (reference sequence). The CDR3 consists of 12 residues. The CDR3 sequence: CASSQVGGEQYF. The CDR3 bases are TGTGCCAGTAGTCAGGTCGGAGGCGAGCAGTACTTC.

The chain recombines TRBV27 with TRBJ1-1, with 9 nucleotides matching TRBD1. The V gene's germline CDR1 is MNHEY and CDR2 SMNVEV (reference sequence). The junction had 7 bases not matched to a gene; V was cut back by 5 bases and J by 0 bases. This CDR3 has 16 residues. This CDR3 is CASSPRTGVMNTEAFF. The CDR3 DNA follows: TGTGCCAGCAGTCCCAGGACAGGGGTTATGAACACTGAAGCTTTCTTT.

This rearrangement joins TRBV6-1 to TRBJ1-5; TRBD1 is a possible D gene (5 bases). Germline CDR1 and CDR2: MNHNS and SASEGT. The V end lost 3 bases, the J end lost 4 bases, and 10 bases lay between the germline ends. The CDR3 is 14 amino acids. CDR3 loop: CASSEQGGNQPQHF. CDR3 in DNA: TGTGCCAGCAGTGAGCAGGGTGGGAATCAGCCCCAGCATTTT.

V usage is TRBV7-8 and J usage is TRBJ1-1, with unresolved D. The germline V gene encodes CDR1 SGHVS and CDR2 FQNEAQ. V was clipped by 2 bases and J by 7 bases, with 14 bases between them. The CDR3 has 14 residues. The CDR3 region is CASSLTMARDEAFF. CDR3 nucleotide sequence: TGTGCCAGCAGCTTAACAATGGCGCGGGATGAAGCTTTCTTT.

The rearrangement uses TRBV27 and TRBJ1-4, with TRBD1 as a possible D gene (6 bases). The germline V gene has CDR1 MNHEY and CDR2 SMNVEV (reference sequence). Trimming left V 6 bases short and J 10 bases short, with 12 bases between. This CDR3 spans 12 amino acids. The CDR3 coding sequence is TGTGCCAGCAGCCTACAGGGTGGAAAACTGTTTTTT. Protein sequence: CASSLQGGKLFF.

V is TRBV21-1 and J is TRBJ2-2; the D call in the table, TRBD2, was not verified against the DNA. TRBV21-1 is a pseudogene. This CDR3 has 20 amino acids. The CDR3 nucleotides are TGTGCCAGCAGCAAAATTCTGGCCCCCGGGACTAGCGGTACGGCGGGGAGGCTGTTTTTT. Translating gives CASSKILAPGTSGTAGRLFF.

The table lists this clone with a few counts. The V gene is TRBV5-1, the J gene TRBJ1-1, with 8 positions matching TRBD1. The CDR3 is 15 amino acids. J gave up 5 bases and V 4 bases, and 10 bases lay outside the gene matches. In germline, CDR1 is SGHRS, CDR2 YFSETQ. The CDR3 DNA follows: TGCGCCAGCAGCGCCTTAGACAGGGGCGGGACTGAAGCTTTCTTT. It is translated as CASSALDRGGTEAFF.

The chain carries TRBV20-1 and TRBJ2-7; D uncertain. Germline CDR1 is DFQATT and CDR2 is SNEGSKA (reference sequence). The CDR3 loop spans 11 amino acids. V lost 3 bases and J lost 2, with 5 bases in between. The CDR3 spells CSASQTYEQYF. The CDR3 nucleotides are TGCAGTGCTAGCCAGACCTACGAGCAGTACTTC.

V gene TRBV7-8 combines with J gene TRBJ2-1; unclear D gene. Trimming shortened V by 4 bases and J by 5 bases, and 9 bases separated the two germline ends. The CDR3 covers 13 residues. CDR1 SGHVS and CDR2 FQNEAQ come from the germline V gene. Here the CDR3 reads CASSSRTDNEQFF. The DNA for the CDR3 is TGTGCCAGCAGCTCACGCACAGACAATGAGCAGTTCTTC. Full variable domain (missing parts from reference TRBV7-8 and TRBJ2-1): GAGVSQSPRYKVAKRGQDVALRCDPISGHVSLFWYQQALGQGPEFLTYFQNEAQLDKSGLPSDRFFAERPEGSVSTLKIQRTQQEDSAVYLCASSSRTDNEQFFGPGTRLTVL.

V and J are TRBV5-6 and TRBJ1-4; the D is unclear. This CDR3 comprises 15 residues. The V end lost 3 bases, the J end lost 6 bases, and 15 bases lay between the germline ends. From germline, CDR1 is SGHDT and CDR2 YYEEEE. For the CDR3, the DNA is TGTGCCAGCAGCTCCCCCAAGACATACGATGAAAAACTGTTTTTT. It is translated as CASSSPKTYDEKLFF.

V gene TRBV6-5 combines with J gene TRBJ1-1, with D uncertain. The CDR3 runs 14 residues. Germline V gene sequence: CDR1 MNHEY, CDR2 SVGAGI. V was pared by 0 bases and J by 5 bases, with 10 bases between. The CDR3 DNA reads TGTGCCAGCAGTTACTCGTCTGGGGAGACTGAAGCTTTCTTT. Translating gives CASSYSSGETEAFF.

The J gene is TRBJ2-1, the V gene TRBV11-1; D perhaps matches TRBD2 (7 bases). V lost 3 bases, J lost 9 bases, and 15 bases lay in between. From germline, CDR1 is SGHAT and CDR2 FQDESV (reference sequence). The CDR3 covers 14 residues. CDR3 sequence: CASSFALGGVEQFF. The CDR3 DNA sequence: TGTGCCAGCAGCTTCGCTCTAGGGGGGGTTGAGCAGTTCTTC.

The genes are TRBV7-3 and TRBJ1-1, with a tentative D call TRBD1 (6 bases). V dropped 5 bases and J dropped 5 bases, with 12 bases sitting between them. Germline CDR1 and CDR2: SGHTA and FQGTGA. This CDR3 contains 13 residues. The CDR3 spells CASSNPGVTEAFF. CDR3 DNA sequence: TGTGCCAGCAGCAACCCAGGGGTAACTGAAGCTTTCTTT.

The chain combines TRBV27 with TRBJ1-3; a possible D gene is TRBD1 (6 bases). This CDR3 spans 16 amino acids. V was pared by 6 bases and J by 7 bases, with 22 bases between. Germline CDR1 is MNHEY and CDR2 is SMNVEV (reference sequence). The CDR3 DNA sequence: TGTGCCAGCAGGGCCTCAGGGGACCCCTGGTTGAACACCATATATTTT. It encodes CASRASGDPWLNTIYF.

V usage is TRBV28 and J usage is TRBJ1-5; 9 bases align to TRBD1. V dropped 1 base and J dropped 0; count of bases not matched to a gene: 16. Germline-derived CDR1 and CDR2 are MDHEN and SYDVKM. The CDR3 runs 21 residues. The CDR3 loop reads CASSLFTEGTGRTYSNQPQHF. The CDR3 bases are TGTGCCAGCAGTTTATTTACCGAGGGGACAGGGCGGACTTATAGCAATCAGCCCCAGCATTTT.

This clone occurred once. J is TRBJ1-1 and V is TRBV18; a possible D gene is TRBD1 (5 bases). The CDR3 runs 13 residues. V gave up 5 bases and J gave up 7 bases, with 14 bases separating them. The V gene's germline CDR1 is KGHSH and CDR2 LQKENI. The CDR3: CASSSVTDREAFF. CDR3 nucleotides: TGTGCCAGCTCATCCGTGACAGATCGTGAAGCTTTCTTT.

V is TRBV6-2 or TRBV6-3 and J is TRBJ2-7; D remains unclear. V was pared by 4 bases and J by 5 bases, with 12 bases between. The germline V gene encodes CDR1 MNHEY and CDR2 SVGEGT. This CDR3 is built from 13 residues. Here the CDR3 DNA reads TGTGCCAGCAGTTTCCCTGCAGGTGACGAGCAGTACTTC. Protein: CASSFPAGDEQYF.

The gene calls are TRBV5-1 and TRBJ2-7; 9 bases are shared with TRBD1. Germline V gene lookup returns CDR1 SGHRS and CDR2 YFSETQ. The CDR3 loop spans 14 amino acids. The V gene end was trimmed by 3 bases and the J gene end by 5 bases; junction bases not matched to a gene: 6. The CDR3 protein is CASSWGTGKNEQYF. The CDR3 DNA is TGCGCCAGCAGCTGGGGGACAGGGAAGAACGAGCAGTACTTC.

The rearrangement uses TRBV5-1 and TRBJ1-2; 9 nucleotides line up with TRBD1. Per germline, CDR1 SGHRS and CDR2 YFSETQ. Germline trimming cut 0 bases from V and 8 bases from J; bases unmatched to any gene: 5. The CDR3 length is 14 residues. The CDR3 DNA reads as TGCGCCAGCAGCTTGGGGGACAGGGTTGGCGGCTACACCTTC. It codes for CASSLGDRVGGYTF.

V usage is TRBV11-3 and J usage is TRBJ1-1; D is perhaps TRBD1 (6 bases). The CDR3 loop spans 14 amino acids. Trimming took 6 bases from V and 2 from J, leaving 13 bases between them. CDR1 and CDR2 from the germline V gene are SGHNT and YENEEA. The CDR3, as DNA: TGTGCCAGCAGTCGGAGGACAGATAACACTGAAGCTTTCTTT. It translates to CASSRRTDNTEAFF.